This T cell receptor (beta chain) is from a study of regulatory T cells in long-lasting Graves disease. The sample's time point: newly diagnosed GD, antithyroid drugs for less than 3 months. PBMC RNA served as the TCR library source. The germline V gene has CDR1 SGHTA and CDR2 FQGNSA. Trimming took 4 bases from V and 0 from J, leaving 10 bases between them. The CDR3 is 16 residues long. Construction of TCR beta libraries relied on iRepertoire HTBI primers and on Arm-PCR targeting CDR3 regions. TCRdb analysed the multiplex PCR reads with MiXCR anew, one entry per CDR3 protein. The sample contains a few hundred thousand distinct CDR3 sequences, about a sixth of which appear only once. These data also featured in a second study, about T cells in Graves' hyperthyroidism and ophthalmopathy.

The starting material was peripheral blood mononuclear cells (PBMCs), obtained at new diagnosis, from a patient treated with antithyroid drugs. This clonotype was obtained from a middle-aged man with Graves disease. The genes are TRBV7-2 and TRBJ2-6; D uncertain. The CDR3 region is CASSYYVASGANVLTF. CDR3 in DNA: TGTGCCAGCAGCTATTACGTGGCCTCTGGGGCCAACGTCCTGACTTTC.